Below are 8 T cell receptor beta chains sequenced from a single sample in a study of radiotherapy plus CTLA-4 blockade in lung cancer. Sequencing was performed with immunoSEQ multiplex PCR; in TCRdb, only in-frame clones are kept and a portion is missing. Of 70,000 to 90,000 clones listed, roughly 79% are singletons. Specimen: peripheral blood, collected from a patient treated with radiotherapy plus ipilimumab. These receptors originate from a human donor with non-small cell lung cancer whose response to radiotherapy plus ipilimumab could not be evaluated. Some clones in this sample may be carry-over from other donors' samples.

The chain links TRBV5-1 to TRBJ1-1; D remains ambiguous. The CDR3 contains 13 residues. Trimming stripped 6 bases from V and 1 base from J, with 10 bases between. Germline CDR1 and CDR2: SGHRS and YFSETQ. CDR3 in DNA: TGCGCCAGCAATGAGGCGCCGAACACTGAAGCTTTCTTT. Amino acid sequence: CASNEAPNTEAFF.

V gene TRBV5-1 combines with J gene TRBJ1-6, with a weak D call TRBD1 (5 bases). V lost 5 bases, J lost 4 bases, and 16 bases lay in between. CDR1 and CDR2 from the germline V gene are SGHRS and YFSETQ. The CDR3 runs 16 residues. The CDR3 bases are TGCGCCAGCAGGACGTCGGGGGGTACTTATAATTCACCCCTCCACTTT. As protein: CASRTSGGTYNSPLHF.

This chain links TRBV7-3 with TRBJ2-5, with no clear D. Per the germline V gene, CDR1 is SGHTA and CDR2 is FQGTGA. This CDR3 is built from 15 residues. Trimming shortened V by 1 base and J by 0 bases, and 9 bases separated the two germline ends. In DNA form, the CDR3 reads TGTGCCAGCAGCTTAATCCCCAGCGACCAAGAGACCCAGTACTTC. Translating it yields CASSLIPSDQETQYF. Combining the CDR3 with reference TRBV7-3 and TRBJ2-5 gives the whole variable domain GAGVSQTPSNKVTEKGKYVELRCDPISGHTALYWYRQSLGQGPEFLIYFQGTGAADDSGLPNDRFFAVRPEGSVSTLKIQRTERGDSAVYLCASSLIPSDQETQYFGPGTRLLVL.

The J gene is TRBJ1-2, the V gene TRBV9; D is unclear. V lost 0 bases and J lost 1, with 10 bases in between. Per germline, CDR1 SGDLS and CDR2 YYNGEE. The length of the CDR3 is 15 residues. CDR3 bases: TGTGCCAGCAGCGTAGCTGGAACAGATAACTATGGCTACACCTTC. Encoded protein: CASSVAGTDNYGYTF.

The chain's CDR3 is CARSPGTVYGYTF. The CDR3 nucleotides read TGTGCCAGAAGCCCCGGGACAGTCTATGGCTACACCTTC. The chain combines TRBV5-3 with TRBJ1-2; 7 bases line up with TRBD1. TRBV5-3 is an ORF for which the function is uncertain. V trimming: 4 bases; J trimming: 4 bases; junction bases outside the gene matches: 4. This CDR3 is built from 13 residues.

CDR3 DNA: TGTGCCAGCAGAGGACAGGTCGAGCAGTACTTC. Protein product: CASRGQVEQYF. The chain recombines TRBV7-2 with TRBJ2-7, with TRBD1 identical over 7 bases. Germline V gene data show CDR1 as SGHTA and CDR2 as FQGNSA. This CDR3 is built from 11 residues. Trimming removed 6 bases from V and 6 bases from J; junction bases left unmatched: 2.

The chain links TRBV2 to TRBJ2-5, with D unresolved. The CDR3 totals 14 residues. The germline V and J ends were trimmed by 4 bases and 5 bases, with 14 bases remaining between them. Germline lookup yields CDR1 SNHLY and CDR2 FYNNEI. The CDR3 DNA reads TGTGCCAGCAGTGCCCGTGTTTTCGGGGAGACCCAGTACTTC. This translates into CASSARVFGETQYF. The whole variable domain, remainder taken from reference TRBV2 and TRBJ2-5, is EPEVTQTPSHQVTQMGQEVILRCVPISNHLYFYWYRQILGQKVEFLVSFYNNEISEKSEIFDDQFSVERPDGSNFTLKIRSTKLEDSAMYFCASSARVFGETQYFGPGTRLLVL.

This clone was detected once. CDR3 DNA sequence: TGTGCCAGCAGCCTTACTAGCGGGGACTACAATGAGCAGTTCTTC. It specifies CASSLTSGDYNEQFF. The chain uses TRBV11-3 and TRBJ2-1; 10 bases match TRBD2. CDR3 length: 15 residues. The germline gives CDR1 SGHNT, CDR2 YENEEA. With V trimmed by 5 bases and J by 3 bases, 4 bases remained unmatched.